The clone carrying this T cell receptor beta chain was counted many times. Antigen specificity is unknown. The entry originates in a study of regulatory T cells in long-lasting Graves disease. Between the trimmed V and J ends, which lost 11 bases and 2 bases, there was a span of 17 bases. The CDR3 spans 14 residues. The germline V gene has CDR1 LGHDT and CDR2 YNNKEL (reference sequence). Study conclusions and caveats: Persistent disease favored TRBV28, TRBJ1-2 and TRBJ2-5.

Time point of the sample: newly diagnosed GD, antithyroid drugs for less than 3 months. There was RNA extracted from PBMCs, and the TCR library was made from it. Combining iRepertoire HTBI primers with Arm-PCR of CDR3 regions, the authors built TCR beta libraries. TCRdb reprocessed the multiplex PCR reads via MiXCR and lists one record per CDR3 protein. The sample includes some 250,000 distinct CDR3 sequences, about a sixth of them seen just once. Sequenced here: peripheral blood mononuclear cells (PBMCs), sampled at new diagnosis, from a patient treated with antithyroid drugs. This TCR came from a female donor with Graves disease. The chain is built from TRBV3-1 and TRBJ2-3; D not resolved. CDR3 protein: CAAGRRQATDTQYF. The CDR3 DNA follows: TGTGCCGCAGGACGGCGGCAAGCCACAGATACGCAGTATTTT.